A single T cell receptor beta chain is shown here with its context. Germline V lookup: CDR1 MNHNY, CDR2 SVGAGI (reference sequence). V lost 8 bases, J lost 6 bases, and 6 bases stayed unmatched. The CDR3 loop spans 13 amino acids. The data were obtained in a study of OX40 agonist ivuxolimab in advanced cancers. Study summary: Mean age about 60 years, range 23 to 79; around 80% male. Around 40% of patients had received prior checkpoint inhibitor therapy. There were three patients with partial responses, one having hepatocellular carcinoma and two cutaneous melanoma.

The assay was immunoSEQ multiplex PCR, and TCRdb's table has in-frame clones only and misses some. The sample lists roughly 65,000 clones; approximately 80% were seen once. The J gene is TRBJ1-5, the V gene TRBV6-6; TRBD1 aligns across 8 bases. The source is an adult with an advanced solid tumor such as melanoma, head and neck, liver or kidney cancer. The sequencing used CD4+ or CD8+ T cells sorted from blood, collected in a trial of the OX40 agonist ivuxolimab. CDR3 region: CASGTGLGQPQHF. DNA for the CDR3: TGTGCCAGCGGGACAGGATTGGGTCAGCCCCAGCATTTT.